This T cell receptor beta chain was recovered during a study of T cells in localized non-small cell lung cancer. Study results and caveats: Adjacent lung was found to contain a median roughly 58 of the top 100 tumor clones. Heterogeneity within the tumor remains possible, as just one region underwent sequencing.

Assay: immunoSEQ multiplex PCR; the TCRdb copy retains only in-frame clones and omits some. The sample includes some 3,700 clones, just under 25% of them seen just once. Sample share makes this clone large (0.1 to 1%). The antigen is not known. CDR1 and CDR2 (germline): SGHNT, YENEEA. CDR3 length: 16 residues. Losses at the gene ends were 5 bases for V and 7 bases for J; bases not matched to a gene: 6. This receptor was identified in a woman aged 40 to 75 with stage I lung adenocarcinoma. The source was lung tumor tissue, collected before any cancer treatment. The rearrangement links TRBV11-3 to TRBJ2-2; TRBD2 matches 14 bases. The CDR3 DNA reads as TGTGCCAGCAGCACGGGACTAGCGGGAGTAGGCGGGGAGCTGTTTTTT. Translation gives CASSTGLAGVGGELFF.